One and the same sample provided the 16 T cell receptor beta chains below, sequenced in a study of blood T cell repertoires in COVID-19. Only in-frame clones appear in the TCRdb table, and some are missing; sequencing was by immunoSEQ multiplex PCR. Among about 95,000 clones listed, roughly 89% were seen once. The source material was peripheral blood. These receptors came from a woman aged 70-85 years with acute or convalescent COVID-19.

The chain recombines TRBV13 with TRBJ1-5, with D possibly matching TRBD1 (5 bases). From germline, CDR1 is PRHDT and CDR2 FYEKMQ (reference sequence). CDR3 length equals 16 residues. The ends were cut back, 4 bases at V and 7 bases at J, with 20 bases in the middle. This chain's CDR3 is CASSSASDSPGQPQHF. The CDR3 DNA reads TGTGCCAGCAGCTCGGCATCCGACAGCCCCGGGCAGCCCCAGCATTTT.

The chain carries TRBV5-1 and TRBJ1-5; 11 positions agree with TRBD1. V trimming: 1 base; J trimming: 6 bases; junction bases outside the gene matches: 3. From germline, CDR1 is SGHRS and CDR2 YFSETQ. The CDR3 runs 15 residues. CDR3 in amino acids: CASSLWTGGSQPQHF. The CDR3 nucleotides are TGCGCCAGCAGCTTGTGGACAGGGGGCAGTCAGCCCCAGCATTTT.

The V call is TRBV2, the J call TRBJ2-2; 7 positions agree with TRBD2. CDR3 length: 15 residues. The ends lost 4 bases at V and 4 bases at J; junction bases unmatched: 6. CDR1 is SNHLY, CDR2 FYNNEI, per germline. The CDR3 region is CASSASGAATGELFF. The DNA of the CDR3 is TGTGCCAGCAGTGCCAGCGGGGCAGCCACCGGGGAGCTGTTTTTT.

CDR3 bases: TGTGCCAGTAGTGGGACAGCCATGAACACTGAAGCTTTCTTT. This sequence encodes CASSGTAMNTEAFF. The chain has TRBV19 and TRBJ1-1; 7 nucleotides match TRBD1. Trimming at V came to 5 bases and at J to 0 bases, leaving 3 bases not matched to a gene. This CDR3 is 14 amino acids long. CDR1 is LNHDA, CDR2 SQIVND, per germline (reference sequence).

J is TRBJ1-1 and V is TRBV5-5; D is ambiguous. This CDR3 has 14 residues. The V gene's germline CDR1 is SGHKS and CDR2 YYEKEE (reference sequence). Trimming removed 0 bases from V and 1 base from J, with 7 bases in between. The DNA of the CDR3 is TGTGCCAGCAGCTTGGCTCCCGGGAACACTGAAGCTTTCTTT. It specifies CASSLAPGNTEAFF.

The genes are TRBV19 and TRBJ1-2, with TRBD1 as a possible D gene (6 bases). Per the germline V gene, CDR1 is LNHDA and CDR2 is SQIVND (reference sequence). This CDR3 is 13 amino acids long. The V end lost 3 bases, the J end lost 10 bases, and 15 bases lay between the germline ends. In nucleotides, the CDR3 is TGTGCCAGTAGTATTTGGGGGACACTCCCCTACACCTTC. This sequence encodes CASSIWGTLPYTF.

The chain links TRBV7-2 to TRBJ2-1, with D perhaps matching TRBD2 (6 bases). The CDR3 length is 17 residues. Trimming took 4 bases from V and 8 from J, leaving 24 bases between them. Germline CDR1 SGHTA, CDR2 FQGNSA. This CDR3 reads CASSYDLPLASRDEQFF. CDR3 DNA: TGTGCCAGCAGCTACGACCTCCCACTAGCCTCTAGGGATGAGCAGTTCTTC.

The V and J genes are TRBV6-5 and TRBJ1-1; D is unclear. The CDR3 loop spans 14 amino acids. The V gene lost 6 bases and the J gene lost 3 bases, with 14 bases spanning the gap. Germline loops: CDR1 MNHEY, CDR2 SVGAGI. The CDR3 sequence: CASSDGRRDTEAFF. In DNA form, the CDR3 reads TGTGCCAGCAGCGACGGCCGCCGGGACACTGAAGCTTTCTTT.

To note about this clone: The sample contains more than one DNA sequence encoding this CDR3. The chain links TRBV3-1 (or the pseudogene TRBV3-2) to TRBJ2-1, with 7 bases aligning to TRBD2. This CDR3 spans 17 amino acids. With 4 bases clipped from V and 4 bases from J, the junction kept 13 bases outside the gene matches. CDR1 and CDR2 from the germline V gene are LGHDT and YNNKEL (reference sequence). The CDR3 DNA reads TGTGCCAGCAGCCCAACTTCCGGGACTACTTTATACAATGAGCAGTTCTTC. Its protein is CASSPTSGTTLYNEQFF.

The chain joins TRBV2 to TRBJ1-6; 8 bases map to TRBD1. CDR1 is SNHLY, CDR2 FYNNEI, per germline. The V and J ends lost 3 bases and 3 bases, in that order; junction bases with no gene match: 1. The CDR3 runs 15 residues. The CDR3 sequence: CASSDTGGYNSPLHF. CDR3 DNA sequence: TGTGCCAGCAGTGACACAGGGGGCTATAATTCACCCCTCCACTTT.

This clone showed up just a few times. The chain has TRBV6-5 and TRBJ2-7; 7 positions match TRBD1. V was clipped by 10 bases and J by 0 bases; unmatched bases: 9. The CDR3 spans 14 residues. The germline V gene has CDR1 MNHEY and CDR2 SVGAGI. CDR3 nucleotide sequence: TGTGCCACAAACCGGGACAGAAGCTCCTACGAGCAGTACTTC. Its translation: CATNRDRSSYEQYF.

The chain links TRBV5-1 to TRBJ2-1, with D possibly TRBD2 on 6 matching bases. CDR1 SGHRS and CDR2 YFSETQ come from the germline V gene. Trimming took off 2 bases at V and 7 bases at J, with 16 bases between the two ends. CDR3 length: 15 residues. Written as DNA, the CDR3 is TGCGCCAGCAGCTTCGGGAGCGGGTTCCTTAATGAGCAGTTCTTC. This translates into CASSFGSGFLNEQFF.

The chain carries TRBV5-1 and TRBJ2-1, with TRBD2 identical over 10 bases. The CDR3 is 15 amino acids. J gave up 4 bases and V 6 bases, and 7 bases lay outside the gene matches. Germline V gene data show CDR1 as SGHRS and CDR2 as YFSETQ. CDR3 protein: CASNAGTSAYNEQFF. CDR3 DNA: TGCGCCAGCAACGCCGGGACTAGCGCATACAATGAGCAGTTCTTC.

This chain joins TRBV5-1 and TRBJ2-1, with D maybe TRBD2 (6 bases). The V and J ends lost 4 bases and 3 bases respectively, with 20 bases between them. This CDR3 is 17 amino acids long. Per the germline V gene, CDR1 is SGHRS and CDR2 is YFSETQ. The CDR3 bases are TGCGCCAGCAGCCTAGGCGCACAATCGGACTACTACAATGAGCAGTTCTTC. Amino acid sequence: CASSLGAQSDYYNEQFF.

J is TRBJ2-3 and V is TRBV19, with 14 bases lining up with TRBD2. This CDR3 is 19 amino acids long. Trimming removed 6 bases from V and 5 bases from J; junction bases left unmatched: 16. The V gene's germline CDR1 is LNHDA and CDR2 SQIVND (reference sequence). The CDR3 nucleotides read TGTGCCAGTAGCAAGACTAGCGGGAGGGCCGAGCTCCATAGAGATACGCAGTATTTT. Amino acid sequence: CASSKTSGRAELHRDTQYF.

This chain links TRBV12-3 or TRBV12-4 with TRBJ2-1; D not resolved. V was cut by 4 bases and J by 4 bases, with 5 bases left in between. The CDR3 contains 12 residues. The CDR3 sequence: CASSWRYNEQFF. The CDR3 region has the DNA TGTGCCAGCAGTTGGCGGTACAATGAGCAGTTCTTC.